This TCR beta chain was identified during a study of regulatory T cells in long-lasting Graves disease. Findings of the study overall: Among the persistent patients, 2,500 to 3,500 public clonotypes were shared, more than the 950 to 1,000 shared among new patients. Persistent disease was characterized by preferential usage of TRBV28, TRBJ1-2 and TRBJ2-5.

CDR1 and CDR2 from the germline V gene are LGHDT and YNNKEL (reference sequence). CDR3 length: 12 amino acids. The ends were cut back, 4 bases at V and 11 bases at J, with 13 bases in the middle. Note on this clonotype: Antigen: not known.

The sample's time point: persistent/refractory GD, antithyroid drugs over 5 years with positive TRAb. The TCR library was prepared using RNA isolated from PBMCs. As a group, patients came from one endocrinology department in Xi'an, China. Blood from the periphery, around 9 milliliters in all, was drawn into EDTA tubes. TCR beta libraries were built with iRepertoire HTBI primers and Arm-PCR of CDR3 regions. TCRdb independently ran MiXCR on the multiplex PCR reads; one entry per CDR3 protein. The sample yields roughly 470,000 distinct CDR3 sequences, less than 25% seen once. The chain has TRBV3-1 and TRBJ2-3; D is tentatively TRBD1 or TRBD2 (5 bases each). The source material was peripheral blood mononuclear cells (PBMCs), sampled when the disease was refractory, from a patient treated with antithyroid drugs. The clonotype originates from a female donor with Graves disease. CDR3 nucleotide sequence: TGTGCCAGCAGCCGGGGGACCGGGCAGCAGTATTTT. Translating gives CASSRGTGQQYF.